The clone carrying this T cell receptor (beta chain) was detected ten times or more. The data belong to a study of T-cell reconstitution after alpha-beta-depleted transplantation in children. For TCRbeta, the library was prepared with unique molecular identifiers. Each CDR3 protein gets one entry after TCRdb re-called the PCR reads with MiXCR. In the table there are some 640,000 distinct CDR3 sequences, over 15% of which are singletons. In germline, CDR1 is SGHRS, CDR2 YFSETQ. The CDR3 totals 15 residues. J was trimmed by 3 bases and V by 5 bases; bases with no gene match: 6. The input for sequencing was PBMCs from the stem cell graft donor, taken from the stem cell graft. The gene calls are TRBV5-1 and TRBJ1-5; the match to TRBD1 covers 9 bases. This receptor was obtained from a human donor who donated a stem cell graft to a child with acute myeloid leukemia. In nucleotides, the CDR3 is TGCGCCAGCAGTAGGACAGGGGACCTCAATCAGCCCCAGCATTTT. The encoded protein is CASSRTGDLNQPQHF.